Presented here are 25 T cell receptor beta chains from one specimen sequenced in a study of cytomegalovirus exposure and HLA in healthy donors. Both 60 Vbeta primers and 13 Jbeta primers went into the PCR. Sequencing was performed with immunoSEQ multiplex PCR; in TCRdb, only in-frame clones are kept and a portion is missing. The sample contains 130,000 to 150,000 clones, around 77% of which appear only once. The specimen sequenced was PBMCs. The receptors come from a woman aged 40 to 55 in good health and CMV-seropositive.

V and J are TRBV5-5 and TRBJ2-1, with 10 bases fitting TRBD1. After removal of 5 bases from V and 4 bases from J, the junction contained 6 bases not matched to a gene. CDR1 and CDR2 (germline): SGHKS, YYEKEE (reference sequence). The CDR3 is made up of 15 amino acids. Written as DNA, the CDR3 is TGTGCCAGCAGACCAGGACAGGGGGAATACAATGAGCAGTTCTTC. Amino acids: CASRPGQGEYNEQFF.

The chain uses TRBV6-5 and TRBJ2-5; 12 nucleotides agree with TRBD2. The better agreement between TRBJ2-7 and the DNA end casts doubt on the J call. CDR1 and CDR2 (germline): MNHEY, SVGAGI. The CDR3 is made up of 13 amino acids. CDR3 nucleotide sequence: TGTGCCTCAAGGACTAGCGGGGTCTACGAGCAGTACTTC. It specifies CASRTSGVYEQYF.

The chain uses TRBV28 and TRBJ1-5; D uncertain. CDR3 size: 11 residues. The germline CDR1 and CDR2 sequences are MDHEN and SYDVKM. V was shortened by 6 bases and J by 7 bases, with 7 bases between the two germline ends. The CDR3 reads CASSEGQPQHF. The DNA of the CDR3 is TGTGCCAGCAGCGAGGGCCAGCCCCAGCATTTT.

On this clone itself: The sample contains more than one DNA sequence encoding this CDR3. The chain links TRBV5-4 to TRBJ1-2; 9 bases map to TRBD1. Germline CDR1 is SGHNT and CDR2 is YYREEE (reference sequence). CDR3 size: 13 residues. With V trimmed by 3 bases and J by 5 bases, 2 bases remained unmatched. The CDR3 sequence is CASSSTGGYGYTF. The CDR3 coding sequence is TGTGCCAGCAGCTCGACAGGGGGATATGGCTACACCTTC.

The V call is TRBV28, the J call TRBJ2-7; 8 bases map to TRBD2. V trimming: 10 bases; J trimming: 2 bases; junction bases outside the gene matches: 1. The CDR3 runs 11 residues. Germline values: CDR1 MDHEN, CDR2 SYDVKM. The CDR3 loop reads CATGGPYEQYF. The CDR3 DNA is TGTGCCACGGGGGGGCCCTACGAGCAGTACTTC.

This clone was found once. This chain joins TRBV10-3 and TRBJ1-3, with no clear D. The ends were cut back, 8 bases at V and 1 base at J, with 9 bases in the middle. The CDR3 runs 13 residues. Germline CDR1 is ENHRY and CDR2 is SYGVKD. The CDR3 here is CAIRVPSGNTIYF. DNA of the CDR3: TGTGCCATCCGCGTGCCTTCTGGAAACACCATATATTTT.

This chain uses TRBV7-9 with TRBJ2-7; no reliable D call. Germline CDR1 and CDR2: SEHNR and FQNEAQ (reference sequence). The CDR3 is made up of 14 amino acids. With 1 base removed from V and 2 bases from J, the gap between germline ends came to 9 bases. This CDR3 is CASSLGASTYEQYF. The CDR3 region has the DNA TGTGCCAGCAGCTTAGGCGCTTCCACCTACGAGCAGTACTTC.

V and J are TRBV10-3 and TRBJ1-1; 8 bases are a match to TRBD1. The CDR3 is 14 amino acids. After removal of 6 bases from V and 4 bases from J, the junction contained 7 bases not matched to a gene. CDR1 is ENHRY and CDR2 is SYGVKD in the germline V gene. The CDR3 here is CAIRTAGQGTEAFF. CDR3 in DNA: TGTGCCATCAGGACAGCCGGACAGGGCACTGAAGCTTTCTTT.

The V and J genes are TRBV4-1 and TRBJ1-4; D gene ambiguous. CDR1 is MGHRA and CDR2 is YSYEKL in the germline V gene. Trimming removed 1 base from V and 7 bases from J, with 13 bases in between. This CDR3 spans 15 amino acids. CDR3 coding DNA: TGCGCCAGCAGCCAAGTATTTACAGTGGGTGAAAAACTGTTTTTT. Its protein is CASSQVFTVGEKLFF.

In this sample, this clone turned up once. The chain carries TRBV6-1 and TRBJ2-5; D gene ambiguous. Germline CDR1 and CDR2: MNHNS and SASEGT. This CDR3 has 13 residues. V lost 5 bases and J lost 7, with 14 bases in between. This chain's CDR3 is CASSRRVPGTQYF. The CDR3 DNA is TGTGCCAGCAGTCGCCGGGTGCCTGGGACCCAGTACTTC.

Regarding this clone: The CDR3 carries no conserved terminal phenylalanine or tryptophan, so it likely arises from a read error. V usage is TRBV4-1 and J usage is TRBJ1-6, with TRBD1 as a possible D gene (5 bases). CDR1 MGHRA and CDR2 YSYEKL come from the germline V gene. The CDR3 covers 17 residues. With 0 bases removed from V and 4 bases from J, the gap between germline ends came to 13 bases. The CDR3 loop is CASSQDPGIGYNSPLHL. CDR3 nucleotides: TGCGCCAGCAGCCAAGACCCAGGGATAGGATATAATTCACCCCTCCACCTT.

The chain combines TRBV7-6 with TRBJ2-5; D is unresolved. This CDR3 has 13 amino acids. The V end lost 4 bases, the J end lost 4 bases, and 10 bases lay between the germline ends. Germline loops: CDR1 SGHVS, CDR2 FNYEAQ. The CDR3 loop reads CASSWALGETQYF. DNA of the CDR3: TGTGCCAGCAGCTGGGCCTTGGGAGAGACCCAGTACTTC.

The chain joins TRBV19 to TRBJ1-2; 9 bases align to TRBD1. Trimming removed 5 bases from V and 8 bases from J; junction bases left unmatched: 12. This CDR3 region has 15 residues. The germline CDR1 and CDR2 sequences are LNHDA and SQIVND (reference sequence). In DNA, the CDR3 is TGTGCCAGTAGTCCCCGATCGACAGGGGGGGGAGGCTACACCTTC. This codes for CASSPRSTGGGGYTF.

The genes are TRBV29-1 and TRBJ1-5; a weak D match, TRBD1 (6 bases). Germline CDR1 SQVTM, CDR2 ANQGSEA. Trimming shortened V by 6 bases and J by 2 bases, and 17 bases separated the two germline ends. This CDR3 region has 15 residues. The CDR3 DNA reads as TGCAGCGTCGCCACAACAGGGACGGGCAATCAGCCCCAGCATTTT. This translates into CSVATTGTGNQPQHF. The full variable domain, its missing parts supplied by reference TRBV29-1 and TRBJ1-5, is SAVISQKPSRDICQRGTSLTIQCQVDSQVTMMFWYRQQPGQSLTLIATANQGSEATYESGFVIDKFPISRPNLTFSTLTVSNMSPEDSSIYLCSVATTGTGNQPQHFGDGTRLSIL.

The rearrangement uses TRBV9 and TRBJ1-3; no clear D. This CDR3 comprises 14 residues. Germline assignment: CDR1 SGDLS and CDR2 YYNGEE. V was pared by 7 bases and J by 0 bases, with 11 bases between. The CDR3: CASGESFSGNTIYF. CDR3 bases: TGTGCCAGCGGGGAGAGTTTCTCTGGAAACACCATATATTTT.

This chain joins TRBV6-5 and TRBJ1-1, with 7 nucleotides matching TRBD1. V shed 2 bases, J shed 1 base, and the junction held 1 base outside the gene matches. The CDR3 is 14 residues long. Germline CDR1 is MNHEY and CDR2 is SVGAGI. This CDR3 is CASSYGTANTEAFF. CDR3 in DNA: TGTGCCAGCAGTTACGGGACAGCGAACACTGAAGCTTTCTTT.

The chain recombines TRBV30 with TRBJ2-6; 7 bases are a match to TRBD1. Trimming at V came to 6 bases and at J to 1 base, leaving 6 bases not matched to a gene. Germline V lookup: CDR1 GTSNPN, CDR2 SVGIG (reference sequence). CDR3 length: 15 residues. CDR3 DNA: TGTGCCTGTGGACAGGAGAGATCTGGGGCCAACGTCCTGACTTTC. It codes for CACGQERSGANVLTF. Based on the CDR3 plus reference TRBV30 and TRBJ2-6, the full variable domain is SQTIHQWPATLVQPVGSPLSLECTVEGTSNPNLYWYRQAAGRGLQLLFYSVGIGQISSEVPQNLSASRPQDRQFILSSKKLLLSDSGFYLCACGQERSGANVLTFGAGSRLTVL.

The chain has TRBV6-1 and TRBJ1-5, with D perhaps TRBD1 (6 bases). V lost 7 bases and J 5 bases, leaving 9 bases between the germline ends. This CDR3 comprises 12 residues. The V gene's germline CDR1 is MNHNS and CDR2 SASEGT. In DNA, the CDR3 is TGTGCCAGCAATAGACAGGATCAGCCCCAGCATTTT. This codes for CASNRQDQPQHF.

V is TRBV12-5 and J is TRBJ1-2; D is undetermined. The ends were cut back, 0 bases at V and 3 bases at J, with 17 bases in the middle. The CDR3 extends over 17 amino acids. Germline V lookup: CDR1 LGHNT, CDR2 FRNRAP. Written as DNA, the CDR3 is TGTGCTAGTGGTTTGGTACTAGCAGGTCAGGTAGACTATGGCTACACCTTC. This codes for CASGLVLAGQVDYGYTF. The whole variable domain, filled in from reference TRBV12-5 and TRBJ1-2, reads DARVTQTPRHKVTEMGQEVTMRCQPILGHNTVFWYRQTMMQGLELLAYFRNRAPLDDSGMPKDRFSAEMPDATLATLKIQPSEPRDSAVYFCASGLVLAGQVDYGYTFGSGTRLTVV.

The J gene is TRBJ2-3, the V gene TRBV30, with D possibly being TRBD2 (7 bases). V was cut by 0 bases and J by 5 bases, with 12 bases left in between. Per the germline V gene, CDR1 is GTSNPN and CDR2 is SVGIG (reference sequence). The CDR3 consists of 14 residues. CDR3: CAWSVGGAGDTQYF. The DNA for the CDR3 is TGTGCCTGGAGTGTGGGGGGGGCAGGAGATACGCAGTATTTT. The full variable domain, completed using reference TRBV30 and TRBJ2-3, is SQTIHQWPATLVQPVGSPLSLECTVEGTSNPNLYWYRQAAGRGLQLLFYSVGIGQISSEVPQNLSASRPQDRQFILSSKKLLLSDSGFYLCAWSVGGAGDTQYFGPGTRLTVL.

This chain connects TRBV27 to TRBJ1-1; D possibly corresponds to TRBD1 (5 bases). Per the germline V gene, CDR1 is MNHEY and CDR2 is SMNVEV (reference sequence). V lost 3 bases, J lost 1 base, and 6 bases lay in between. There are 13 residues in the CDR3. This CDR3 is CASSLQGNTEAFF. DNA of the CDR3: TGTGCCAGCAGTTTGCAGGGGAACACTGAAGCTTTCTTT.

This clone was observed a handful of times. The chain is built from TRBV6-5 and TRBJ2-3; D is unresolved. Germline V lookup: CDR1 MNHEY, CDR2 SVGAGI. This CDR3 contains 12 residues. The germline V and J ends were trimmed by 5 bases and 2 bases, with 5 bases remaining between them. CDR3 sequence: CASSQSTDTQYF. As DNA, the CDR3 is TGTGCCAGCAGTCAATCCACAGATACGCAGTATTTT.

The chain uses TRBV5-1 and TRBJ2-1; the match to TRBD2 covers 10 bases. The V gene's germline CDR1 is SGHRS and CDR2 YFSETQ. This CDR3 has 15 amino acids. The V segment lost 3 bases and the J segment 5 bases; nucleotides outside the gene matches: 5. The CDR3, as DNA: TGCGCCAGCAGCTGGCTAGCGGGGGAAAACAATGAGCAGTTCTTC. Protein product: CASSWLAGENNEQFF.

The chain uses TRBV7-9 and TRBJ1-2, with TRBD1 identical over 12 bases. Trimming took 5 bases from V and 8 from J; bases not matched to a gene: 15. This CDR3 region has 17 residues. Germline V gives CDR1 SEHNR, CDR2 FQNEAQ (reference sequence). CDR3 sequence: CASSHTGTGGASVGYTF. In nucleotides, the CDR3 is TGTGCCAGCAGCCACACCGGGACAGGGGGCGCTTCTGTAGGCTACACCTTC.

This rearrangement joins TRBV6-5 to TRBJ1-2; 8 bases line up with TRBD1. The V gene end was trimmed by 6 bases and the J gene end by 4 bases; junction bases not matched to a gene: 4. CDR3 length equals 13 residues. In germline, CDR1 is MNHEY, CDR2 SVGAGI. The CDR3 loop is CASRNTGGYGYTF. CDR3 sequence (DNA): TGTGCCAGCAGAAACACAGGGGGCTATGGCTACACCTTC.